The rows below give T cell receptor beta chains drawn from one sample of a study of blood T cell repertoires in COVID-19. Some clones are missing from TCRdb's copy, which holds only in-frame ones; the method was immunoSEQ multiplex PCR. Here the sample spans more than 100,000 clones, approximately 89% being singletons. What was sequenced was peripheral blood. The receptors derive from a woman aged 60-75 years with acute or convalescent COVID-19. Both conserved end residues are part of each CDR3. Fields, in order: D gene, V gene, J gene, clone size, CDR3 protein, CDR3 DNA. A D gene is named only where the DNA matches it firmly. Expanded clones get a size class; other rows say once, few or many, or leave the size out.

d_gene: -
v_gene: TRBV29-1
j_gene: TRBJ2-3
abundance: -
CDR3aa: CSVEFGRGTDTQYF
CDR3nt: TGCAGCGTTGAATTTGGGCGGGGCACAGATACGCAGTATTTT

d_gene: TRBD2
v_gene: TRBV6-5
j_gene: TRBJ2-1
abundance: -
CDR3aa: CASSYSGRNNEQFF
CDR3nt: TGTGCCAGCAGTTATAGCGGGAGAAACAATGAGCAGTTCTTC

d_gene: TRBD1
v_gene: TRBV28
j_gene: TRBJ1-4
abundance: -
CDR3aa: CASRTLQQGRGEKLFF
CDR3nt: TGTGCCAGCAGGACACTTCAACAGGGGCGGGGTGAAAAACTGTTTTTT

d_gene: -
v_gene: TRBV7-8
j_gene: TRBJ2-1
abundance: -
CDR3aa: CASSLERRFFYNEQFF
CDR3nt: TGTGCCAGCAGCTTAGAACGGCGGTTCTTCTACAATGAGCAGTTCTTC

d_gene: TRBD1
v_gene: TRBV30
j_gene: TRBJ1-2
abundance: -
CDR3aa: CAWRGDRFGYTF
CDR3nt: TGTGCCTGGAGGGGGGACAGGTTTGGCTACACCTTC

d_gene: -
v_gene: TRBV5-8
j_gene: TRBJ2-5
abundance: -
CDR3aa: CASSAGSGNQETQYF
CDR3nt: TGTGCCAGCAGCGCCGGGTCAGGGAACCAAGAGACCCAGTACTTC

d_gene: -
v_gene: TRBV6-1
j_gene: TRBJ1-4
abundance: -
CDR3aa: CASSEARGNEKLFF
CDR3nt: TGTGCCAGCAGTGAAGCAAGAGGAAATGAAAAACTGTTTTTT

d_gene: -
v_gene: TRBV18
j_gene: TRBJ1-5
abundance: -
CDR3aa: CASSPPGHYSNQPQHF
CDR3nt: TGTGCCAGCTCACCCCCGGGACATTATAGCAATCAGCCCCAGCATTTT

d_gene: -
v_gene: TRBV5-1
j_gene: TRBJ1-2
abundance: -
CDR3aa: CASSLAASSGDYGYTF
CDR3nt: TGCGCCAGCAGCTTGGCCGCTTCCTCAGGGGACTATGGCTACACCTTC

d_gene: TRBD2
v_gene: TRBV5-1
j_gene: TRBJ2-1
abundance: -
CDR3aa: CASSRRTSGSPEQFF
CDR3nt: TGCGCCAGCAGCCGGCGGACTAGCGGGAGCCCTGAGCAGTTCTTC

d_gene: -
v_gene: TRBV28
j_gene: TRBJ2-3
abundance: -
CDR3aa: CASSQILGTTDTQYF
CDR3nt: TGTGCCAGCAGTCAAATACTGGGCACCACAGATACGCAGTATTTT

d_gene: -
v_gene: TRBV7-3
j_gene: TRBJ2-1
abundance: -
CDR3aa: CASSFGAGSEQFF
CDR3nt: TGTGCCAGCAGCTTTGGGGCCGGGAGTGAGCAGTTCTTC

d_gene: TRBD1
v_gene: TRBV2
j_gene: TRBJ2-2
abundance: -
CDR3aa: CASSFRQGPGELFF
CDR3nt: TGTGCCAGCAGTTTTCGACAGGGGCCCGGGGAGCTGTTTTTT

d_gene: -
v_gene: TRBV7-8
j_gene: TRBJ2-7
abundance: -
CDR3aa: CASTEPGGQAVWEQYF
CDR3nt: TGTGCCAGCACCGAACCGGGGGGACAGGCAGTCTGGGAGCAGTACTTC

d_gene: -
v_gene: TRBV10-2
j_gene: TRBJ2-6
abundance: few
CDR3aa: CASSSAGSGANVLTF
CDR3nt: TGCGCCAGCAGTTCCGCAGGGTCTGGGGCCAACGTCCTGACTTTC

d_gene: -
v_gene: TRBV19
j_gene: TRBJ2-3
abundance: -
CDR3aa: CASSSQVRQADTQYF
CDR3nt: TGTGCCAGTAGTTCGCAGGTCCGCCAGGCAGATACGCAGTATTTT

d_gene: TRBD2
v_gene: TRBV18
j_gene: TRBJ2-5
abundance: -
CDR3aa: CASSPSGSSQETQYF
CDR3nt: TGTGCCAGCTCACCAAGCGGGAGCTCTCAAGAGACCCAGTACTTC

d_gene: -
v_gene: TRBV19
j_gene: TRBJ1-5
abundance: -
CDR3aa: CASSTIRQFKTSNQPQHF
CDR3nt: TGTGCCAGTTCTACTATCAGACAGTTCAAAACTAGCAATCAGCCCCAGCATTTT

d_gene: TRBD2
v_gene: TRBV6-1
j_gene: TRBJ2-1
abundance: -
CDR3aa: CASSESLADNEQFF
CDR3nt: TGTGCCAGCAGTGAATCCCTAGCGGACAATGAGCAGTTCTTC

d_gene: -
v_gene: TRBV18
j_gene: TRBJ1-6
abundance: -
CDR3aa: CASSQGRSPLHF
CDR3nt: TGTGCCAGCTCCCAGGGGCGTTCACCCCTCCACTTT

d_gene: -
v_gene: TRBV6-6
j_gene: TRBJ1-3
abundance: -
CDR3aa: CASSDPRDSGNTIYF
CDR3nt: TGTGCCAGCAGTGACCCCCGGGACTCTGGAAACACCATATATTTT

d_gene: -
v_gene: TRBV21-1
j_gene: TRBJ2-7
abundance: -
CDR3aa: CASADRGRFRLFSYEQYF
CDR3nt: TGTGCCAGCGCGGATAGGGGGCGCTTTCGTCTATTCTCCTACGAGCAGTACTTC

d_gene: TRBD2
v_gene: TRBV24-1
j_gene: TRBJ2-3
abundance: -
CDR3aa: CATSDPRGADTQYF
CDR3nt: TGTGCCACCAGTGATCCCCGGGGGGCAGATACGCAGTATTTT

d_gene: -
v_gene: TRBV19
j_gene: TRBJ2-5
abundance: -
CDR3aa: CASSSPGLSQETQYF
CDR3nt: TGTGCCAGTAGTTCTCCGGGACTTTCCCAGGAGACCCAGTACTTC

d_gene: -
v_gene: TRBV5-1
j_gene: TRBJ1-1
abundance: -
CDR3aa: CASSYGEPMNTEAFF
CDR3nt: TGCGCCAGCAGCTACGGGGAGCCCATGAATACTGAAGCTTTCTTT

d_gene: -
v_gene: TRBV5-4
j_gene: TRBJ2-3
abundance: -
CDR3aa: CASSPTGGWDTQYF
CDR3nt: TGTGCCAGCAGCCCGACCGGCGGCTGGGATACGCAGTATTTT

d_gene: TRBD1
v_gene: TRBV19
j_gene: TRBJ2-5
abundance: -
CDR3aa: CATRDPGQGALKTQYF
CDR3nt: TGTGCCACCCGGGATCCGGGGCAGGGGGCGTTGAAGACCCAGTACTTC